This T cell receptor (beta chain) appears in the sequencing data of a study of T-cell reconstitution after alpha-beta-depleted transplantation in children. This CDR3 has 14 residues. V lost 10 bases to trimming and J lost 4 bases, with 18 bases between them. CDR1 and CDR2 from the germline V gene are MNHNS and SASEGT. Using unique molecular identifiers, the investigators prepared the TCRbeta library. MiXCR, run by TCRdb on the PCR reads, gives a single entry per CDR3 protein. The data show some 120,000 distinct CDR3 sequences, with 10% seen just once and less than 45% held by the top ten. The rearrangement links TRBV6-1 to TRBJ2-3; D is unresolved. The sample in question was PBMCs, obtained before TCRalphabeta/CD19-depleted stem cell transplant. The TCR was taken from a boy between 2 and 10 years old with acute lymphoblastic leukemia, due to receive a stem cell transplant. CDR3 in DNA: TGTGCCACTCAAGGGCTCCAAACTCCAGATACGCAGTATTTT. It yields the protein CATQGLQTPDTQYF.